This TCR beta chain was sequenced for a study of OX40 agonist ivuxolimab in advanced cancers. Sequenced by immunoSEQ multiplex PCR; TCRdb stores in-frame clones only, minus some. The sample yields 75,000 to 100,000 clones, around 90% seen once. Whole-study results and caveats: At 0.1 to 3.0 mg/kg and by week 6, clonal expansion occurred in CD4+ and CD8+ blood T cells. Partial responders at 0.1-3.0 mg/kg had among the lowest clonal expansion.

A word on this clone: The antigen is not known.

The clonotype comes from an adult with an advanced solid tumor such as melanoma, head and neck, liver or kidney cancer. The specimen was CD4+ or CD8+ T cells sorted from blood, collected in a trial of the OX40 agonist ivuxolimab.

This chain's CDR3 is CASSPPGQVNQPQHF. CDR3 in DNA: TGTGCCAGCTCACCACCGGGACAGGTTAATCAGCCCCAGCATTTT. This chain links TRBV18 with TRBJ1-5; 8 bases are shared with TRBD1. The CDR3 has 15 residues. Germline values: CDR1 KGHSH, CDR2 LQKENI. V was clipped by 0 bases and J by 4 bases; unmatched bases: 2. Drawing the rest from reference TRBV18 and TRBJ1-5, the complete variable domain is NAGVMQNPRHLVRRRGQEARLRCSPMKGHSHVYWYRQLPEEGLKFMVYLQKENIIDESGMPKERFSAEFPKEGPSILRIQQVVRGDSAAYFCASSPPGQVNQPQHFGDGTRLSIL.